This TCR beta chain was recovered during a study of tumor-infiltrating lymphocytes in oesophageal squamous cell carcinoma. This CDR3 has 14 amino acids. From germline, CDR1 is SGHVS and CDR2 FNYEAQ. This clonotype was counted only a few times. TCRdb independently ran MiXCR on the PCR reads; one entry per CDR3 protein. The sample has about 10,000 distinct CDR3 sequences, 50% to 75% seen once. This receptor was obtained from a female donor with esophageal squamous cell carcinoma. The rearrangement uses TRBV7-6 and TRBJ2-5, with 7 bases fitting TRBD1. The J call may be incorrect, as the DNA end agrees better with TRBJ2-1. Sequenced material: esophageal tumor tissue. CDR3 nucleotide sequence: TGTGCCAGCAGCTTAACCCAGGGGGAAAATGAGCAGTTCTTC. It specifies CASSLTQGENEQFF.